What follows are 20 T cell receptor beta chains derived from one specimen sequenced in a study of CD4 T cells in relation to SARS-CoV-2 and coronaviruses. Profiled with immunoSEQ multiplex PCR; TCRdb holds only in-frame clones, not every one. The data contain roughly 25,000 clones, around three quarters of them singletons. CD4+ T cells from unexposed donors were obtained before the COVID-19 pandemic (2011-2018). After approximately 10 days of culture, CD4+ T cells were isolated. For these receptors, no antigen is known. Sequenced: CD4+ T cells from PBMCs, cultured in vitro. The receptors were gathered from a human donor in good health.

This clone was recorded once. The gene calls are TRBV25-1 and TRBJ1-4; 8 nucleotides agree with TRBD1. The CDR3 runs to 15 residues. Per the germline V gene, CDR1 is MGHDK and CDR2 is SYGVNS. V gave up 5 bases and J gave up 3 bases; unmatched junction bases: 5. CDR3: CASSLQTGANEKLFF. In DNA form, the CDR3 reads TGTGCCAGCAGTCTCCAGACAGGGGCTAATGAAAAACTGTTTTTT.

J is TRBJ1-2 and V is TRBV19; D remains ambiguous. This CDR3 has 15 amino acids. V lost 1 base and J lost 3, with 12 bases in between. CDR1 LNHDA and CDR2 SQIVND come from the germline V gene (reference sequence). The CDR3 region has the DNA TGTGCCAGTAGTATAGCCTCTGGACGGCACTATGGCTACACCTTC. Residues: CASSIASGRHYGYTF.

This chain uses TRBV6-5 with TRBJ1-4; no clear D. This CDR3 is built from 14 residues. The V end lost 6 bases, the J end lost 8 bases, and 16 bases lay between the germline ends. In germline, CDR1 is MNHEY, CDR2 SVGAGI. The chain's CDR3 is CASSKAGRIEKLFF. The CDR3 bases are TGTGCCAGCAGCAAAGCCGGACGAATCGAAAAACTGTTTTTT.

The V call is TRBV5-4, the J call TRBJ2-1; D is possibly TRBD2 (6 bases). Germline values: CDR1 SGHNT, CDR2 YYREEE (reference sequence). The CDR3 is 13 residues long. V was pared by 4 bases and J by 9 bases, with 14 bases between. The CDR3 protein is CASSPGGPGEQFF. Written as DNA, the CDR3 is TGTGCCAGCAGCCCCGGAGGGCCCGGTGAGCAGTTCTTC. Using reference TRBV5-4 and TRBJ2-1 for the parts outside the CDR3, the full variable domain is ETGVTQSPTHLIKTRGQQVTLRCSSQSGHNTVSWYQQALGQGPQFIFQYYREEENGRGNFPPRFSGLQFPNYSSELNVNALELDDSALYLCASSPGGPGEQFFGPGTRLTVL.

In this sample, this clone turned up a few times. The V gene is TRBV7-2, the J gene TRBJ1-4; maybe TRBD1 (5 bases). V gave up 4 bases and J gave up 5 bases, with 20 bases separating them. CDR3 size: 17 residues. The germline CDR1 and CDR2 sequences are SGHTA and FQGNSA. In nucleotides, the CDR3 is TGTGCCAGCAGCTCCTACGGGGGGGTGGTGGGGAATGAAAAACTGTTTTTT. Amino acids: CASSSYGGVVGNEKLFF.

This clone was counted only a few times. This chain uses TRBV3-1 (or the pseudogene TRBV3-2) with TRBJ2-7; D is ambiguous. This CDR3 is 16 amino acids long. Trimming took off 0 bases at V and 3 bases at J, with 15 bases between the two ends. Germline assignment: CDR1 LGHDT and CDR2 YNNKEL (reference sequence). For the CDR3, the DNA is TGTGCCAGCAGCCAAGACGGCGTACTATCCAACTACGAGCAGTACTTC. It is translated as CASSQDGVLSNYEQYF.

This chain uses TRBV7-6 with TRBJ2-2; 7 positions agree with TRBD2. The CDR3 length is 16 residues. Germline V CDR1 and CDR2: SGHVS, FNYEAQ. V gave up 5 bases and J gave up 5 bases; unmatched junction bases: 11. CDR3 amino acids: CASSLFSGGETGELFF. CDR3 nucleotides: TGTGCCAGCAGCCTCTTTTCGGGGGGAGAGACCGGGGAGCTGTTTTTT.

The J gene is TRBJ2-5, the V gene TRBV10-1, with 7 bases fitting TRBD1. CDR1 is WNHNN, CDR2 SYGVQD, per germline (reference sequence). The CDR3 length is 14 residues. V was pared by 6 bases and J by 5 bases, with 9 bases of the junction left unmatched. The CDR3 nucleotides are TGCGCCAGCAGCCGACAGGGTAATAAGGAGACCCAGTACTTC. The encoded protein is CASSRQGNKETQYF.

The gene calls are TRBV19 and TRBJ2-7; TRBD2 aligns across 8 bases. This CDR3 is built from 15 residues. With V trimmed by 6 bases and J by 5 bases, 12 bases remained unmatched. CDR1 LNHDA and CDR2 SQIVND come from the germline V gene (reference sequence). DNA of the CDR3: TGTGCCAGTAGCACCGGGACTAGTCAGCGCCACGAGCAGTACTTC. Encoded protein: CASSTGTSQRHEQYF.

The chain couples TRBV29-1 to TRBJ1-2, with D hard to call. V shed 4 bases and J shed 3 bases, with 9 bases lying between them. The CDR3 spans 12 residues. Germline CDR1 reads SQVTM; CDR2 reads ANQGSEA. The CDR3 here is CSVVGIHYGYTF. Written as DNA, the CDR3 is TGCAGCGTTGTAGGAATTCACTATGGCTACACCTTC.

V usage is TRBV5-1 and J usage is TRBJ1-1; no reliable D call. The CDR3 contains 14 residues. The V gene lost 1 base and the J gene lost 3 bases, with 10 bases spanning the gap. Germline V gene lookup returns CDR1 SGHRS and CDR2 YFSETQ. The chain's CDR3 is CASSLRDMYTEAFF. The DNA for the CDR3 is TGCGCCAGCAGCTTGCGAGACATGTACACTGAAGCTTTCTTT.

This clone occurred a few times. The rearrangement links TRBV6-5 to TRBJ1-6, with 7 bases that match TRBD1. The CDR3 length is 12 residues. V lost 6 bases to trimming and J lost 8 bases; unmatched junction nucleotides: 1. Germline V gene data show CDR1 as MNHEY and CDR2 as SVGAGI. The CDR3 loop is CASSQGDSPLHF. CDR3 in DNA: TGTGCCAGCAGCCAGGGGGATTCACCCCTCCACTTT.

The J gene is TRBJ1-2, the V gene TRBV7-6, with 10 positions matching TRBD1. The V segment lost 2 bases and the J segment 3 bases; nucleotides outside the gene matches: 3. The CDR3 has 15 amino acids. Looked up from germline, CDR1 is SGHVS and CDR2 is FNYEAQ. CDR3 bases: TGTGCCAGCAGCTTACGACAGGGGGCCGACTATGGCTACACCTTC. It codes for CASSLRQGADYGYTF.

This chain uses TRBV18 with TRBJ2-2, with 7 bases matching TRBD2. CDR1 and CDR2 (germline): KGHSH, LQKENI. The CDR3 totals 16 residues. With 3 bases clipped from V and 7 bases from J, the junction kept 11 bases outside the gene matches. The CDR3 here is CASSPSTGGGVGELFF. CDR3 DNA sequence: TGTGCCAGCTCACCGTCTACGGGAGGCGGGGTCGGGGAGCTGTTTTTT.

The rearrangement uses TRBV2 and TRBJ2-7; D could derive from TRBD1 or TRBD2 (7 bases each). The CDR3 is 15 amino acids. Germline V gene lookup returns CDR1 SNHLY and CDR2 FYNNEI. Trimming cost V 6 bases and J 2 bases, with 17 bases left between them. Here the CDR3 DNA reads TGTGCCAGCAGGAAGGGGGCGGGGGCGGCCTACGAGCAGTACTTC. It is translated as CASRKGAGAAYEQYF.

CDR3 bases: TGTGCCAGCAGTGAATTCGGGGCAACTAATGAAAAACTGTTTTTT. Translating gives CASSEFGATNEKLFF. The chain couples TRBV6-1 to TRBJ1-4; no clear D. Germline-derived CDR1 and CDR2 are MNHNS and SASEGT. The CDR3 runs to 15 residues. V was cut by 2 bases and J by 0 bases, with 7 bases left in between.

This clone was recorded a few times. The CDR3 sequence is CASSLGFEKLFF. The CDR3 DNA follows: TGTGCCAGCAGTTTAGGGTTTGAAAAACTGTTTTTT. This chain uses TRBV25-1 with TRBJ1-4, with unresolved D. CDR1 MGHDK and CDR2 SYGVNS come from the germline V gene. The CDR3 loop spans 12 amino acids. V lost 5 bases and J lost 7, with 8 bases in between.

The V and J genes are TRBV3-1 (or the pseudogene TRBV3-2) and TRBJ2-2; D possibly corresponds to TRBD1 (5 bases). The CDR3 runs to 13 residues. The V end lost 7 bases, the J end lost 3 bases, and 9 bases lay between the germline ends. Looked up from germline, CDR1 is LGHDT and CDR2 is YNNKEL (reference sequence). The CDR3, as DNA: TGTGCCAGCAACCTAGGGGACACCGGGGAGCTGTTTTTT. Its protein is CASNLGDTGELFF.

The chain is built from TRBV19 and TRBJ1-1; D gene ambiguous. This CDR3 contains 17 residues. Trimming cost V 1 base and J 1 base, with 16 bases left between them. CDR1 and CDR2 from the germline V gene are LNHDA and SQIVND (reference sequence). CDR3 protein: CASSIGGLTPWNTEAFF. CDR3 bases: TGTGCCAGTAGTATAGGCGGGCTGACCCCGTGGAACACTGAAGCTTTCTTT.

J is TRBJ1-4 and V is TRBV2, with a possible D match to TRBD1 (5 bases). The CDR3 runs 14 residues. The germline V gene encodes CDR1 SNHLY and CDR2 FYNNEI. Trimming removed 4 bases from V and 0 bases from J, with 6 bases in between. The CDR3 reads CASSVGATNEKLFF. The CDR3 DNA sequence: TGTGCCAGCAGTGTAGGGGCAACTAATGAAAAACTGTTTTTT.